This TCR beta chain derives from a study of T cells after yellow fever vaccination. Study-wide results and limits: The study noted that FACS-sorted repertoires could contain abundant clonotypes contaminating from the bulk population. Among all clonotypes, a small share was observed in both CD4 and CD8 compartments. Once the booster was given, most primary-vaccination clones reappeared, at more than 95% for CD4 and over 75% for CD8.

Generation of TCR cDNA used 5'RACE template switching (which added a universal primer site and UMIs). MiXCR, applied by TCRdb to the 5' RACE reads, yields one record per CDR3 protein. The sample yields 300,000 to 450,000 distinct CDR3 sequences, roughly 7.5% seen once. V was clipped by 1 base and J by 0 bases, with 6 bases between them. This CDR3 region has 14 residues. Germline assignment: CDR1 LGHNA and CDR2 YNFKEQ. This clonotype was counted many times. Its specificity is not known. The rearrangement uses TRBV4-2 and TRBJ1-1; D is unclear. The TCR comes from a man aged 18 to 35 who received the YFV17D yellow fever vaccine. The sequencing used PBMCs, collected around 45 days after the first yellow fever vaccination. The CDR3 spells CASSQAGMNTEAFF. In nucleotides, the CDR3 is TGTGCCAGCAGCCAAGCGGGGATGAACACTGAAGCTTTCTTT.